These T cell receptor beta chains were read from a single sample in a study of blood T cell repertoires in COVID-19. Clones were sequenced by immunoSEQ multiplex PCR, and TCRdb holds only the in-frame ones, with some missing. Of 430,000 or so clones listed, approximately 90% are singletons. The material sequenced was peripheral blood. Receptors originate from a man aged 18 to 29 with COVID-19, enrolled during active disease. CDR3s include the opening cysteine and the closing phenylalanine or tryptophan. A D gene is named only where the DNA matches it firmly. The size entry is marked missing in some rows and otherwise reads once, few, many or a size class.

d_call	v_call	clone_size	j_call	cdr3_length	cdr3_aa	cdr3_nt
TRBD2	TRBV25-1	.	TRBJ2-1	14	CASNPRAGPNEQFF	TGTGCCAGCAACCCTAGAGCGGGACCCAATGAGCAGTTCTTC
TRBD1	TRBV30	once	TRBJ2-5	14	CAWSGQGAVETQYF	TGTGCCTGGAGTGGGCAGGGGGCGGTTGAGACCCAGTACTTC
.	TRBV6-5	.	TRBJ2-7	14	CASSLGGLPYEQYF	TGTGCCAGCAGCCTCGGCGGACTTCCCTACGAGCAGTACTTC
.	TRBV6-5	.	TRBJ2-2	14	CASSRPGVTGELFF	TGTGCCAGCAGTAGGCCTGGAGTCACCGGGGAGCTGTTTTTT
TRBD2	TRBV29-1	.	TRBJ2-1	14	CSAGELAGGSEQFF	TGCAGCGCAGGGGAACTAGCGGGAGGCTCCGAGCAGTTCTTC
TRBD1	TRBV30	.	TRBJ1-6	13	CAWKQGPNSPLHF	TGTGCCTGGAAACAGGGGCCCAATTCACCCCTCCACTTT
TRBD1	TRBV10-3	.	TRBJ1-1	13	CAISGTGNTEAFF	TGTGCCATCAGTGGGACAGGGAACACTGAAGCTTTCTTT
TRBD2	TRBV6-5	.	TRBJ2-7	14	CASSSGTSRREQYF	TGTGCCAGCAGCTCCGGGACTAGCAGGAGGGAGCAGTACTTC
TRBD1	TRBV5-4	.	TRBJ1-2	13	CASRPGTGLGYTF	TGTGCCAGCAGACCCGGGACAGGGCTCGGCTACACCTTC
.	TRBV2	.	TRBJ2-1	13	CASREGGYNEQFF	TGTGCCAGCAGGGAGGGAGGCTACAATGAGCAGTTCTTC